This TCR beta chain was observed in a study of shared clonotypes between healthy human individuals. The study's findings and limits: Sharing across four donors was highest in naive CD4 (around 5%) and lowest in memory CD8 (about 0.4%). Blood was the sole source, and tissue repertoires probably differ.

The CDR3 length is 14 residues. Germline values: CDR1 MNHEY, CDR2 SVGAGI. Trimming cost V 6 bases and J 5 bases, with 17 bases left between them. Original handling: Filtering differed because ImmunoSEQ produced junction-only sequences that carried no quality scores. Method: immunoSEQ multiplex PCR; TCRdb's copy keeps in-frame clones and lacks some. V, J and clone size reflect that table, while D and trimming were determined from the DNA. The sample yields more than 400,000 clones, almost 97% seen once. As concerns this clone: Its specificity is unknown.

The genes are TRBV6-5 and TRBJ2-7; no clear D gene. The sequencing input was naive CD4+ T cells sorted from blood. Subset described: CD45RA+ positively selected. This TCR came from a woman aged 25 to 39 in good health. CDR3 sequence reads: CASRTIRAAHEQYF. The CDR3 region has the DNA TGTGCCAGCAGAACCATCCGGGCCGCACACGAGCAGTACTTC.